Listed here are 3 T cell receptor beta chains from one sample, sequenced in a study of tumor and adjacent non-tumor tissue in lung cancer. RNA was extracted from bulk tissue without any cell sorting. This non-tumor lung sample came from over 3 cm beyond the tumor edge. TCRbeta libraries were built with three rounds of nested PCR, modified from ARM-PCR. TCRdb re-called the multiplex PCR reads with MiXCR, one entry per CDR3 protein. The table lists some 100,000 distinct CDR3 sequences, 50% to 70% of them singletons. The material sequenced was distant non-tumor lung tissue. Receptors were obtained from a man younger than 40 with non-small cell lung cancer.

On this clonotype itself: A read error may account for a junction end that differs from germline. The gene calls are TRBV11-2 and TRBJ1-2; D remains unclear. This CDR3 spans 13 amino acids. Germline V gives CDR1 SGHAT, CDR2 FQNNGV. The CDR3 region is CAISDRANYGYTF. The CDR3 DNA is TGTGCCATCAGCGATAGAGCTAACTATGGTTACACCTTC.

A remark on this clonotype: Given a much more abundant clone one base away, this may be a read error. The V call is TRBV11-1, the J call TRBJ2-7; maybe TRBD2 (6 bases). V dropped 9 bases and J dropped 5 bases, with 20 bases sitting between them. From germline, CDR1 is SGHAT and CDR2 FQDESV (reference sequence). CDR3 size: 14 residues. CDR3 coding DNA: TGTGCCAGTAACCCTAAAGCGGGTGGCCACGAGCAGTACTTC. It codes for CASNPKAGGHEQYF.

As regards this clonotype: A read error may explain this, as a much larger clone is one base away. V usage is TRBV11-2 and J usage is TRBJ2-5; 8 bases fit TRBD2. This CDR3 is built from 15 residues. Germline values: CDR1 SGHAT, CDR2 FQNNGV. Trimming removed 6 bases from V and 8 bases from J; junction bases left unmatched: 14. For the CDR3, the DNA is TGTGCCAGCAGTTCCCGGACTAGCTGGGAAGTCACCCAGTACTTC. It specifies CASSSRTSWEVTQYF.